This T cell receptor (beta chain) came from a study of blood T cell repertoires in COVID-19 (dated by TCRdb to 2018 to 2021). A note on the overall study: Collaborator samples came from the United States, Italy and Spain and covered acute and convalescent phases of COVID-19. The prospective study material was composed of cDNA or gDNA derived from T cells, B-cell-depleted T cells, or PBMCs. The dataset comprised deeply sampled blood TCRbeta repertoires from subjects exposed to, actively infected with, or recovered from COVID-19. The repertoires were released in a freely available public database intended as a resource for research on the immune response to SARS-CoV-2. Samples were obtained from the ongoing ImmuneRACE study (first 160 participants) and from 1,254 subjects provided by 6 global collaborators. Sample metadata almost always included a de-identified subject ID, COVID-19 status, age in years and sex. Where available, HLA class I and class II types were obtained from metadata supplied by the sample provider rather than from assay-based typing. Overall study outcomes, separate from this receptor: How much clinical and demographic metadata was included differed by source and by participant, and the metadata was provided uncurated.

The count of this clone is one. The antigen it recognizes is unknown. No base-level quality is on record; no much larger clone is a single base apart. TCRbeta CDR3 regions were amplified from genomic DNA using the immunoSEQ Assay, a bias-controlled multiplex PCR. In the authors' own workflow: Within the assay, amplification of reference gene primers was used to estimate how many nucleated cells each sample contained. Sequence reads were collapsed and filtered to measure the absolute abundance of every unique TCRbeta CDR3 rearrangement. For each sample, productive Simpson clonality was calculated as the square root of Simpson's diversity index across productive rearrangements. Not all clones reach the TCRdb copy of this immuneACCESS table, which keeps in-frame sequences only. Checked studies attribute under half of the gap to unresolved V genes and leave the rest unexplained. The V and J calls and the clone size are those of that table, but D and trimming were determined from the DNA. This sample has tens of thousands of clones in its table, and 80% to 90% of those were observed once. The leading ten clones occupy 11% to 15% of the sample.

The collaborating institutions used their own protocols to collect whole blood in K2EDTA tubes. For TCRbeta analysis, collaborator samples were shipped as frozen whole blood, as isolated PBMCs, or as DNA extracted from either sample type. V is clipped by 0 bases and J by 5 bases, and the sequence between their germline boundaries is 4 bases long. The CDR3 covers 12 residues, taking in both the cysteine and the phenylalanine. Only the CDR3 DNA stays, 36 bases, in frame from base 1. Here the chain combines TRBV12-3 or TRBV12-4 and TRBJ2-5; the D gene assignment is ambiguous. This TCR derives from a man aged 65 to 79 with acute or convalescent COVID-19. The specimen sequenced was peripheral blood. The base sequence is TGTGCCAGCAGTTTAGCTTATGAGACCCAGTACTTC. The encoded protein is CASSLAYETQYF.